The 30 T cell receptor beta chains given below trace back to one sample, sequenced in a study of T cells in Graves' hyperthyroidism and ophthalmopathy. Amplified regions were TCR beta CDR3 sequences from RNA transcripts. The primer set for the first-round RT-PCR of the TCR CDR3 was HTBI. TCRdb used MiXCR to reprocess the multiplex PCR reads, holding one entry per CDR3 protein. The sample comprises 400,000 to 500,000 distinct CDR3 sequences, approximately 15% of which are singletons, and around a sixth rests with the top ten. Sequencing was carried out using blood. Source of these receptors: a woman aged 18-29 years with Graves' hyperthyroidism.

Only a few counts were recorded for this clonotype. This chain links TRBV7-6 with TRBJ2-3, with D perhaps matching TRBD2 (6 bases). CDR3 size: 14 residues. Germline CDR1 SGHVS, CDR2 FNYEAQ. The V end lost 4 bases, the J end lost 2 bases, and 10 bases lay between the germline ends. The CDR3 DNA reads TGTGCCAGCAGCTCTCGGGAGACCACAGATACGCAGTATTTT. This codes for CASSSRETTDTQYF.

This rearrangement joins TRBV19 to TRBJ2-4, with no clear D. This CDR3 is 14 amino acids long. CDR1 is LNHDA, CDR2 SQIVND, per germline (reference sequence). V was clipped by 1 base and J by 3 bases, with 7 bases between them. CDR3 nucleotide sequence: TGTGCCAGTAGTATAGGGAGACTCAAAAACATTCAGTACTTC. Its translation: CASSIGRLKNIQYF.

Details on this clonotype: A clone one base away is much larger, so this may be a read error. V usage is TRBV12-3 or TRBV12-4 and J usage is TRBJ1-1; the D gene is possibly TRBD1 (5 bases). Trimming cost V 7 bases and J 4 bases, with 7 bases left between them. The CDR3 has 11 residues. In DNA form, the CDR3 reads TGTGCCAGCACCAGGGTCACTGAAGCTTTCTTT. It is translated as CASTRVTEAFF.

J is TRBJ2-7 and V is TRBV6-1, with 7 nucleotides matching TRBD2. J was trimmed by 3 bases and V by 6 bases; bases with no gene match: 8. The germline gives CDR1 MNHNS, CDR2 SASEGT. CDR3 length: 14 residues. The chain's CDR3 is CASSGRQVGYEQYV. The CDR3 DNA reads TGTGCCAGCAGCGGGAGGCAGGTAGGCTACGAGCAGTACGTC.

Many counts were recorded for this clonotype. The chain couples TRBV11-3 to TRBJ2-2; D gene ambiguous. Trimming cost V 0 bases and J 0 bases, with 5 bases left between them. This CDR3 comprises 15 residues. CDR1 and CDR2 (germline): SGHNT, YENEEA. The CDR3 spells CASSLEGSNTGELFF. The CDR3 DNA reads TGTGCCAGCAGCTTAGAGGGGTCGAACACCGGGGAGCTGTTTTTT.

V usage is TRBV29-1 and J usage is TRBJ1-4; tentative D call: TRBD1 (5 bases). CDR3 length: 14 amino acids. Germline V gene lookup returns CDR1 SQVTM and CDR2 ANQGSEA. V lost 3 bases and J 2 bases, leaving 10 bases between the germline ends. The CDR3 protein is CSVEARGTNEKLFF. The CDR3 DNA is TGCAGCGTTGAGGCCCGGGGCACTAATGAAAAACTGTTTTTT.

The table lists this clonotype with many counts. This chain connects TRBV3-1 to TRBJ2-7, with 9 bases matching TRBD2. In germline, CDR1 is LGHDT, CDR2 YNNKEL (reference sequence). After removal of 4 bases from V and 6 bases from J, the junction contained 4 bases not matched to a gene. The CDR3 runs to 13 residues. The CDR3: CASSLLAGAEQYF. In DNA, the CDR3 is TGTGCCAGCAGCCTACTAGCGGGCGCCGAGCAGTACTTC.

This clonotype has ten or more counts. The chain couples TRBV12-3 or TRBV12-4 to TRBJ1-1; 11 nucleotides align to TRBD1. Trimming at V came to 3 bases and at J to 4 bases, leaving 1 base not matched to a gene. The CDR3 consists of 14 residues. The CDR3 nucleotides read TGTGCCAGCAGTTTTGGGACAGGGGGCACTGAAGCTTTCTTT. Protein: CASSFGTGGTEAFF.

Notes on this clonotype: A read error is possible here, since a much larger clone lies one base away. The chain employs TRBV30 and TRBJ1-1; D possibly corresponds to TRBD1 (6 bases). Germline V lookup: CDR1 GTSNPN, CDR2 SVGIG (reference sequence). This CDR3 is 14 amino acids long. CDR3 protein: CTWSVAGANTEAFF. CDR3 sequence (DNA): TGTACCTGGAGTGTTGCGGGGGCGAACACTGAAGCTTTCTTT.

This clonotype occurred many times. The gene calls are TRBV28 and TRBJ1-4; TRBD1 aligns across 10 bases. Germline-derived CDR1 and CDR2 are MDHEN and SYDVKM. The CDR3 is 15 amino acids. The ends lost 7 bases at V and 7 bases at J; junction bases unmatched: 9. The CDR3: CASISRDRGGEKLFF. The CDR3 region has the DNA TGTGCCAGCATTAGCCGGGACAGGGGAGGTGAAAAACTGTTTTTT.

The V gene is TRBV5-1, the J gene TRBJ2-7; D is possibly TRBD2 (6 bases). Germline CDR1 and CDR2: SGHRS and YFSETQ. The CDR3 spans 14 residues. V lost 0 bases and J 6 bases, leaving 13 bases between the germline ends. The CDR3 loop is CASSLGDSFFEQYF. The CDR3 DNA sequence: TGCGCCAGCAGCTTGGGGGACTCATTTTTCGAGCAGTACTTC. The full variable domain, rest sourced from reference TRBV5-1 and TRBJ2-7, is KAGVTQTPRYLIKTRGQQVTLSCSPISGHRSVSWYQQTPGQGLQFLFEYFSETQRNKGNFPGRFSGRQFSNSRSEMNVSTLELGDSALYLCASSLGDSFFEQYFGPGTRLTVT.

This clonotype was counted at least ten times. J is TRBJ2-7 and V is TRBV12-3 or TRBV12-4, with 7 bases that match TRBD2. J was trimmed by 5 bases and V by 5 bases; bases with no gene match: 6. This CDR3 has 13 residues. CDR3 sequence reads: CASSQRLAHEQYF. The CDR3 DNA reads TGTGCCAGCAGTCAAAGACTAGCCCACGAGCAGTACTTC.

This clonotype has ten or more counts. The V call is TRBV27, the J call TRBJ1-1; no firm D call. The CDR3 covers 13 residues. Germline V gene sequence: CDR1 MNHEY, CDR2 SMNVEV (reference sequence). Trimming pared 3 bases from V and 0 bases from J, leaving 5 bases between. The CDR3 DNA follows: TGTGCCAGCAGTTTTCAGGTGAACACTGAAGCTTTCTTT. This gives the protein CASSFQVNTEAFF.

The rearrangement links TRBV5-1 to TRBJ2-3, with 8 bases that match TRBD2. Germline trimming cut 1 base from V and 5 bases from J; bases unmatched to any gene: 12. The CDR3 spans 17 residues. Germline V CDR1 and CDR2: SGHRS, YFSETQ. The chain's CDR3 is CASSLTPYRGGGDTQYF. CDR3 DNA sequence: TGCGCCAGCAGCTTGACTCCTTATCGGGGGGGCGGAGATACGCAGTATTTT.

In this sample, this clonotype turned up many times. The rearrangement links TRBV11-3 to TRBJ2-1; the match to TRBD2 covers 7 bases. Germline V gene data show CDR1 as SGHNT and CDR2 as YENEEA. V was clipped by 2 bases and J by 9 bases; unmatched bases: 16. This CDR3 has 17 residues. The CDR3 DNA follows: TGTGCCAGCAGCTTAAATTGGCTGGGCGGGAGTAGCGCTGAGCAGTTCTTC. The encoded protein is CASSLNWLGGSSAEQFF.

The sample holds a few counts of this clonotype. The chain links TRBV18 to TRBJ2-5; TRBD2 might be the D (6 bases). The V gene lost 3 bases and the J gene lost 13 bases, with 18 bases spanning the gap. The germline V gene encodes CDR1 KGHSH and CDR2 LQKENI. The CDR3 spans 13 residues. CDR3 nucleotides: TGTGCCAGCTCACCTCCGACCGGCGGGACGGGGTACTTC. This codes for CASSPPTGGTGYF.

This clonotype was recorded many times. The J gene is TRBJ2-1, the V gene TRBV7-9, with 8 bases identical to TRBD2. The CDR3 runs 15 residues. Germline values: CDR1 SEHNR, CDR2 FQNEAQ (reference sequence). The V segment lost 3 bases and the J segment 5 bases; nucleotides outside the gene matches: 6. This CDR3 is CASSLGTRWDNEQFF. CDR3 nucleotide sequence: TGTGCCAGCAGCTTGGGGACTAGGTGGGACAATGAGCAGTTCTTC.

This clonotype was seen more than once but under ten times. This chain links TRBV30 with TRBJ2-5; D remains unclear. The germline CDR1 and CDR2 sequences are GTSNPN and SVGIG (reference sequence). This CDR3 is 13 amino acids long. V lost 4 bases and J lost 2, with 11 bases in between. CDR3 in amino acids: CAWKGQPQETQYF. As DNA, the CDR3 is TGTGCCTGGAAAGGTCAGCCACAAGAGACCCAGTACTTC.

This clonotype occurred many times. This chain uses TRBV7-9 with TRBJ2-7, with no clear D. Germline CDR1 SEHNR, CDR2 FQNEAQ (reference sequence). The CDR3 totals 12 residues. The V and J ends lost 2 bases and 6 bases respectively, with 8 bases between them. Written as DNA, the CDR3 is TGTGCCAGCAGCTTACGGGCGGCCGAGCAGTACTTC. It translates to CASSLRAAEQYF.

This clonotype was seen a few times. A much larger clonotype is one base distant, so this may be a read error. The rearrangement joins TRBV11-2 to TRBJ1-2, with D unresolved. This CDR3 has 13 residues. CDR1 is SGHAT and CDR2 is FQNNGV in the germline V gene. This CDR3 reads CASGFDNNYGYTF. In DNA form, the CDR3 reads TGTGCCAGCGGCTTCGACAATAACTATGGCTACACCTTC.

The rearrangement uses TRBV6-1 and TRBJ2-1; 12 bases map to TRBD2. Unmatched junction bases numbered 15, after V lost 6 bases and J lost 6 bases. The CDR3 has 18 amino acids. From germline, CDR1 is MNHNS and CDR2 SASEGT. CDR3: CASRQGKLAGGVVNEQFF. The CDR3, as DNA: TGTGCCAGCAGACAGGGAAAGCTAGCGGGAGGGGTAGTCAATGAGCAGTTCTTC.

The CDR3 loop is CAISPGGTEAFF. The CDR3 DNA is TGTGCCATCAGCCCCGGGGGGACTGAAGCTTTCTTT. V is TRBV10-3 and J is TRBJ1-1, with a possible D match to TRBD1 (5 bases). The CDR3 is made up of 12 amino acids. V was clipped by 6 bases and J by 5 bases, with 10 bases between them. CDR1 and CDR2 from the germline V gene are ENHRY and SYGVKD.

Comments on this clonotype: Germline is not matched at one junction end, which may reflect a read error. The V and J genes are TRBV7-9 and TRBJ2-1; 15 nucleotides align to TRBD2. Germline V gene data show CDR1 as SEHNR and CDR2 as FQNEAQ (reference sequence). The CDR3 runs 22 residues. This CDR3 reads CASSSPSPSGTSGGTSYKEQFF. In DNA form, the CDR3 reads TGTGCCAGCAGCTCCCCAAGCCCCTCCGGGACTAGCGGGGGGACCTCCTACAAGGAGCAGTTCTTC.

The J gene is TRBJ2-7, the V gene TRBV7-9; D not resolved. The CDR3 loop spans 12 amino acids. Germline V gene sequence: CDR1 SEHNR, CDR2 FQNEAQ (reference sequence). The V and J ends lost 1 base and 5 bases respectively, with 6 bases between them. The CDR3 DNA reads as TGTGCCAGCAGCTTAGTGTCTAACGAGCAGTACGTC. Translation: CASSLVSNEQYV.

This clonotype was recorded a few times. It may be a read error: a sequence one base away is much more abundant. Without the conserved terminal phenylalanine or tryptophan, this CDR3 likely stems from a read error. This chain links TRBV12-3 or TRBV12-4 with TRBJ2-5; D gene ambiguous. The CDR3 is 12 amino acids. Deletions cut 7 bases from V and 5 bases from J, with 11 bases between. The CDR3 protein is CASTPGSETQYL. Here the CDR3 DNA reads TGTGCCAGCACTCCCGGGTCCGAGACCCAGTACCTC.

This clonotype appeared a few times. This chain links TRBV6-2 or TRBV6-3 with TRBJ1-1, with D perhaps TRBD1 (5 bases). The CDR3 has 14 residues. CDR1 and CDR2 (germline): MNHEY, SVGEGT. Trimming shortened V by 2 bases and J by 4 bases, and 11 bases separated the two germline ends. The CDR3 sequence is CASSYTRAGTEAFF. In nucleotides, the CDR3 is TGTGCCAGCAGTTACACCAGGGCGGGCACTGAAGCTTTCTTT.

This clonotype came up many times. CDR3 sequence reads: CASSAEGGHQSTDTQYF. The CDR3 nucleotides read TGTGCCAGCAGTGCGGAGGGAGGGCATCAGAGCACAGATACGCAGTATTTT. The chain joins TRBV9 to TRBJ2-3, with 7 bases matching TRBD2. This CDR3 spans 17 amino acids. Germline loops: CDR1 SGDLS, CDR2 YYNGEE. Germline trimming cut 5 bases from V and 0 bases from J; bases unmatched to any gene: 12.

This clonotype was detected a few times. The chain joins TRBV19 to TRBJ1-6; 8 bases map to TRBD1. The CDR3 extends over 15 amino acids. Trimming removed 2 bases from V and 10 bases from J; junction bases left unmatched: 7. Germline CDR1 is LNHDA and CDR2 is SQIVND (reference sequence). This CDR3 reads CASSITGTGPSPLHF. The CDR3 region has the DNA TGTGCCAGTAGTATAACCGGGACAGGCCCCTCACCCCTCCACTTT.

This clonotype was recorded many times. The CDR3 spells CSGGSGGFNEQFF. The CDR3 nucleotides are TGCAGTGGGGGCTCGGGAGGATTCAATGAGCAGTTCTTC. The chain carries TRBV20-1 and TRBJ2-1; TRBD2 matches 7 bases. CDR1 is DFQATT, CDR2 SNEGSKA, per germline (reference sequence). The CDR3 loop spans 13 amino acids. Losses at the gene ends were 7 bases for V and 6 bases for J; bases not matched to a gene: 9.

This clonotype occurred many times. The chain joins TRBV27 to TRBJ2-5, with D tentatively TRBD1 (6 bases). The CDR3 spans 16 residues. V was trimmed by 6 bases and J by 5 bases, leaving 22 bases between them. The germline V gene encodes CDR1 MNHEY and CDR2 SMNVEV (reference sequence). DNA for the CDR3: TGTGCCAGCAGCCGAATACCGGGACAACGGGTCGAGACCCAGTACTTC. It is translated as CASSRIPGQRVETQYF.